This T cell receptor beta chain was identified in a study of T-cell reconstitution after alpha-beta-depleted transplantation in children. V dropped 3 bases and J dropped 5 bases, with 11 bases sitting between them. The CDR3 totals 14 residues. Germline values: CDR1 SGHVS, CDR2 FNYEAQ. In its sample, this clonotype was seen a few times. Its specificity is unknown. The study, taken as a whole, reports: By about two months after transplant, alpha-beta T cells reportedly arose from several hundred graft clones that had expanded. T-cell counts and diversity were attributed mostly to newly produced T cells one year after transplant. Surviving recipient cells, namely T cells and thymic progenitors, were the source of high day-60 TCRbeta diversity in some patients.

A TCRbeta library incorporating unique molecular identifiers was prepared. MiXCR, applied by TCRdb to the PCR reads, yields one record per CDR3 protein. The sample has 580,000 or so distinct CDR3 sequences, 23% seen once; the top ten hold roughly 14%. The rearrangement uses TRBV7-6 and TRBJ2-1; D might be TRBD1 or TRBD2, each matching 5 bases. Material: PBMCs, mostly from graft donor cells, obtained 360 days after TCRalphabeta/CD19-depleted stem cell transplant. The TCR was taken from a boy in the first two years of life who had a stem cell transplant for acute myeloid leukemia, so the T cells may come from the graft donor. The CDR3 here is CASSLRGPHNEQFF. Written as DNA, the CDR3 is TGTGCCAGCAGCTTGAGGGGTCCGCACAATGAGCAGTTCTTC.